This TCR beta chain originates from a study of T cell responses to AZD1222 COVID-19 vaccine. The CDR3 has 13 amino acids. Per the germline V gene, CDR1 is LGHNA and CDR2 is YNFKEQ. V lost 4 bases, J lost 11 bases, and 15 bases lay in between. Sequencing used immunoSEQ multiplex PCR; TCRdb keeps in-frame clones, though not all of them. This table holds about 140,000 clones, over 85% found once. The sequence was collected from an adult who received the AZD1222 COVID-19 vaccine. The chain recombines TRBV4-2 with TRBJ2-1; no reliable D call. The source material was peripheral blood, sampled 28 days after the second AZD1222 dose. The CDR3 is CASSPANLGKQFF. CDR3 DNA sequence: TGTGCCAGCAGCCCCGCGAACTTGGGGAAGCAGTTCTTC.